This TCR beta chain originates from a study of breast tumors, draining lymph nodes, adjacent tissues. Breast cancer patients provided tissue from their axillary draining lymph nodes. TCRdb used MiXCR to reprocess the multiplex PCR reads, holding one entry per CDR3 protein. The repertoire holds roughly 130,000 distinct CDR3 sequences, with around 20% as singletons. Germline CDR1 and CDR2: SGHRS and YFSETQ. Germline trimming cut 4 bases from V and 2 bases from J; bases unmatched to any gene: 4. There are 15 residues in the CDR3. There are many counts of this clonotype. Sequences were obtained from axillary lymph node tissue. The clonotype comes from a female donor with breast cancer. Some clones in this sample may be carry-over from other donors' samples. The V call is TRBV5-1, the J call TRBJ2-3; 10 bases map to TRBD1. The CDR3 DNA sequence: TGCGCCAGCAGCACCGGGACAGGGGTCACAGATACGCAGTATTTT. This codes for CASSTGTGVTDTQYF.